These 12 T cell receptor beta chains originate from one sample sequenced in a study of cytomegalovirus exposure and HLA in healthy donors. The primer mix had 60 Vbeta and 13 Jbeta primers. Sequencing used immunoSEQ multiplex PCR; TCRdb keeps in-frame clones, though not all of them. The sample lists approximately 110,000 clones, 79% occurring once. Source material: PBMCs. These receptors were obtained from a woman aged 18-30 years in good health and CMV-seropositive.

This clone was recorded a few times. This chain uses TRBV28 with TRBJ1-5; D ambiguous. Trimming shortened V by 7 bases and J by 6 bases, and 10 bases separated the two germline ends. Germline CDR1 and CDR2: MDHEN and SYDVKM. This CDR3 is 12 amino acids long. The CDR3 sequence is CASNLLAQPQHF. CDR3 coding DNA: TGTGCCAGCAACCTTCTGGCTCAGCCCCAGCATTTT.

V is TRBV28 and J is TRBJ1-1; 8 bases are shared with TRBD1. The CDR3 loop spans 13 amino acids. With V trimmed by 4 bases and J by 12 bases, 10 bases remained unmatched. Germline V gene lookup returns CDR1 MDHEN and CDR2 SYDVKM. The CDR3, as DNA: TGTGCCAGCAGTTCCCCCGCTGGACAGGGACCTTTCTTT. It codes for CASSSPAGQGPFF.

This clone was seen only a few times. The rearrangement links TRBV6-1 to TRBJ2-1, with D possibly matching TRBD2 (6 bases). CDR1 and CDR2 from the germline V gene are MNHNS and SASEGT. The germline V and J ends were trimmed by 5 bases and 2 bases, with 10 bases remaining between them. The CDR3 loop spans 14 amino acids. CDR3 nucleotide sequence: TGTGCCAGCAGTTTGGGCGGGACCTACAATGAGCAGTTCTTC. This codes for CASSLGGTYNEQFF.

The chain is built from TRBV27 and TRBJ1-1, with D perhaps TRBD1 (6 bases). The CDR3 is 14 amino acids. CDR1 MNHEY and CDR2 SMNVEV come from the germline V gene (reference sequence). V lost 7 bases and J lost 3, with 15 bases in between. The CDR3 reads CASKKRGSYTEAFF. Here the CDR3 DNA reads TGTGCCAGCAAGAAAAGGGGGTCCTACACTGAAGCTTTCTTT.

J is TRBJ1-6 and V is TRBV19, with D unresolved. The CDR3 runs to 15 residues. Germline V CDR1 and CDR2: LNHDA, SQIVND (reference sequence). V lost 6 bases, J lost 6 bases, and 15 bases lay in between. The CDR3 spells CASSGLSVGNSPLHF. CDR3 DNA sequence: TGTGCCAGTAGCGGACTATCGGTGGGTAATTCACCCCTCCACTTT. Full variable domain (missing parts from reference TRBV19 and TRBJ1-6): DGGITQSPKYLFRKEGQNVTLSCEQNLNHDAMYWYRQDPGQGLRLIYYSQIVNDFQKGDIAEGYSVSREKKESFPLTVTSAQKNPTAFYLCASSGLSVGNSPLHFGNGTRLTVT.

The chain joins TRBV5-1 to TRBJ2-5; D is perhaps TRBD2 (5 bases). Trimming shortened V by 3 bases and J by 5 bases, and 17 bases separated the two germline ends. Germline V gene data show CDR1 as SGHRS and CDR2 as YFSETQ. There are 15 residues in the CDR3. The CDR3 bases are TGCGCCAGCAGCTACGACGGGATTCGGAGGGAGACCCAGTACTTC. It yields the protein CASSYDGIRRETQYF.

The gene calls are TRBV15 and TRBJ1-1; D gene unclear. The V end lost 3 bases, the J end lost 5 bases, and 13 bases lay between the germline ends. The CDR3 has 14 residues. Germline CDR1 and CDR2: LNHNV and YYDKDF (reference sequence). DNA for the CDR3: TGTGCCACCAGCAGGCTTAATATAGAGACTGAAGCTTTCTTT. This gives the protein CATSRLNIETEAFF.

This clone was seen a handful of times. This chain connects TRBV7-8 to TRBJ1-5; D might be TRBD1 (5 bases). The CDR3 loop spans 14 amino acids. Looked up from germline, CDR1 is SGHVS and CDR2 is FQNEAQ. Trimming stripped 0 bases from V and 6 bases from J, with 9 bases between. CDR3 nucleotides: TGTGCCAGCAGCTTAGCGGGGGGGATTCAGCCCCAGCATTTT. Protein sequence: CASSLAGGIQPQHF.

The rearrangement uses TRBV7-3 and TRBJ2-7; TRBD2 agrees at 7 bases. The CDR3 runs 14 residues. Germline assignment: CDR1 SGHTA and CDR2 FQGTGA. Germline trimming cut 5 bases from V and 3 bases from J; bases unmatched to any gene: 7. In DNA, the CDR3 is TGTGCCAGCAGCCTCGGGGAGGGCTTCTACGAGCAGTACTTC. It is translated as CASSLGEGFYEQYF. The complete variable domain, with remaining parts taken from reference TRBV7-3 and TRBJ2-7, reads GAGVSQTPSNKVTEKGKYVELRCDPISGHTALYWYRQSLGQGPEFLIYFQGTGAADDSGLPNDRFFAVRPEGSVSTLKIQRTERGDSAVYLCASSLGEGFYEQYFGPGTRLTVT.

V gene TRBV5-1 combines with J gene TRBJ1-2, with TRBD1 matching over 7 bases. V was pared by 2 bases and J by 2 bases, with 3 bases of the junction left unmatched. Per germline, CDR1 SGHRS and CDR2 YFSETQ. The CDR3 consists of 14 residues. The CDR3 DNA reads TGCGCCAGCAGCTTTCCGGGACAGAACTATGGCTACACCTTC. Residues: CASSFPGQNYGYTF.

The V and J genes are TRBV12-2 and TRBJ2-7; no check of the table's D call, TRBD2, against the DNA was made. TRBV12-2 is a known pseudogene. The CDR3 totals 16 residues. The CDR3 here is CASRLDVAGALYEQYF. Written as DNA, the CDR3 is TGTGCAAGTCGCTTAGACGTAGCGGGAGCCCTATACGAGCAGTACTTC.

The chain carries TRBV7-3 and TRBJ2-1; 9 positions match TRBD2. The ends lost 1 base at V and 8 bases at J; junction bases unmatched: 9. The CDR3 covers 16 residues. Germline V gene sequence: CDR1 SGHTA, CDR2 FQGTGA. The CDR3 nucleotides read TGTGCCAGCAGCTTAATGGAGGCGGGAGGGCTAGATGAGCAGTTCTTC. Protein product: CASSLMEAGGLDEQFF.